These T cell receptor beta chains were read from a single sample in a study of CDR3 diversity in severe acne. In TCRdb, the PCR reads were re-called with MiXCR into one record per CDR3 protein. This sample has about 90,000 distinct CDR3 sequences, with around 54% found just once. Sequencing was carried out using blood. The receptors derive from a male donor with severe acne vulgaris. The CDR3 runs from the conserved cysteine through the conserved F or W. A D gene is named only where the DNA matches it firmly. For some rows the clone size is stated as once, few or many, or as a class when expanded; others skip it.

CDR3aa: CASTLAGVHEQYF; CDR3nt: TGCGCCAGCACCCTAGCGGGAGTACACGAGCAGTACTTC; j_gene: TRBJ2-7; v_gene: TRBV5-1; len: 13; d_gene: TRBD2; abundance: -
CDR3aa: CATSRTDDLSYNSPLHF; CDR3nt: TGTGCCACCAGCAGGACAGACGATCTGTCCTATAATTCACCCCTCCACTTT; j_gene: TRBJ1-6; v_gene: TRBV15; len: 17; d_gene: -; abundance: few
CDR3aa: CASSQDRSNYEQYF; CDR3nt: TGCGCCAGCAGCCAAGACAGGTCCAACTACGAGCAGTACTTC; j_gene: TRBJ2-7; v_gene: TRBV4-3; len: 14; d_gene: -; abundance: many
CDR3aa: CASSPLAGGAENSPLHF; CDR3nt: TGTGCCAGCAGTCCCTTGGCAGGGGGCGCGGAAAATTCACCCCTCCACTTT; j_gene: TRBJ1-6; v_gene: TRBV25-1; len: 17; d_gene: TRBD1; abundance: -
CDR3aa: CASSQDAGTSGVRDTQYF; CDR3nt: TGTGCCAGCAGTCAAGACGCCGGGACTAGCGGGGTCCGGGATACGCAGTATTTT; j_gene: TRBJ2-3; v_gene: TRBV2; len: 18; d_gene: TRBD2; abundance: -
CDR3aa: CASSQDLGYTIYF; CDR3nt: TGTGCCAGCAGCCAAGACTTGGGGTACACCATATATTTT; j_gene: TRBJ1-3; v_gene: TRBV14; len: 13; d_gene: -; abundance: once
CDR3aa: CASSQGLGDYGYTF; CDR3nt: TGTGCCAGCAGCCAAGGTCTGGGGGATTATGGCTACACCTTC; j_gene: TRBJ1-2; v_gene: TRBV7-6; len: 14; d_gene: -; abundance: -
CDR3aa: CASSRRTSGNDEQFF; CDR3nt: TGTGCCAGCAGCCGACGGACTAGCGGGAATGATGAGCAGTTCTTC; j_gene: TRBJ2-1; v_gene: TRBV7-6; len: 15; d_gene: TRBD2; abundance: -
CDR3aa: CASSLETGNYGYTF; CDR3nt: TGTGCCAGCAGTTTAGAGACGGGGAACTATGGCTACACCTTC; j_gene: TRBJ1-2; v_gene: TRBV12-3/TRBV12-4; len: 14; d_gene: -; abundance: -
CDR3aa: CASSERSGYTEAFF; CDR3nt: TGTGCCAGCAGTGAAAGGAGTGGTTACACTGAAGCTTTCTTT; j_gene: TRBJ1-1; v_gene: TRBV2; len: 14; d_gene: -; abundance: many
CDR3aa: CASSFRAGGAYEQYF; CDR3nt: TGTGCCAGCAGTTTTCGAGCGGGAGGAGCCTACGAGCAGTACTTC; j_gene: TRBJ2-7; v_gene: TRBV12-3/TRBV12-4; len: 15; d_gene: TRBD2; abundance: -
CDR3aa: CAISGGNTIYF; CDR3nt: TGTGCCATCAGTGGCGGAAACACCATATATTTT; j_gene: TRBJ1-3; v_gene: TRBV10-3; len: 11; d_gene: -; abundance: many
CDR3aa: CSARSDYGYTF; CDR3nt: TGCAGTGCTAGATCCGATTATGGCTACACCTTC; j_gene: TRBJ1-2; v_gene: TRBV20-1; len: 11; d_gene: -; abundance: -
CDR3aa: CASSAYYLIRQEDNSPLHF; CDR3nt: TGTGCCAGCAGCGCTTACTATCTTATCAGACAGGAAGATAATTCACCCCTCCACTTT; j_gene: TRBJ1-6; v_gene: TRBV2; len: 19; d_gene: -; abundance: -
CDR3aa: CAWSQRLAEETQYF; CDR3nt: TGTGCCTGGAGTCAGCGGCTAGCGGAGGAGACCCAGTACTTC; j_gene: TRBJ2-5; v_gene: TRBV30; len: 14; d_gene: TRBD2; abundance: -
CDR3aa: CATVDRGAYTGELFF; CDR3nt: TGTGCCACTGTCGACCGGGGCGCATACACCGGGGAGCTGTTTTTT; j_gene: TRBJ2-2; v_gene: TRBV6-1; len: 15; d_gene: -; abundance: -
CDR3aa: CATSGADRWGGYTF; CDR3nt: TGTGCCACCAGTGGGGCAGACCGATGGGGAGGCTACACCTTC; j_gene: TRBJ1-2; v_gene: TRBV24-1; len: 14; d_gene: -; abundance: -
CDR3aa: CAIRLAGTDTQYF; CDR3nt: TGTGCCATCAGGTTAGCGGGGACAGATACGCAGTATTTT; j_gene: TRBJ2-3; v_gene: TRBV10-3; len: 13; d_gene: TRBD2; abundance: many
CDR3aa: CAISDSKNTIYF; CDR3nt: TGTGCCATCAGCGATTCGAAAAACACCATATATTTT; j_gene: TRBJ1-3; v_gene: TRBV10-3; len: 12; d_gene: -; abundance: many
CDR3aa: CATSEGGPYEQYF; CDR3nt: TGTGCCACCAGTGAGGGAGGCCCCTACGAGCAGTACTTC; j_gene: TRBJ2-7; v_gene: TRBV24-1; len: 13; d_gene: -; abundance: medium-sized
CDR3aa: CASTNTGQETQYF; CDR3nt: TGTGCCAGTACCAATACAGGGCAGGAGACCCAGTACTTC; j_gene: TRBJ2-5; v_gene: TRBV19; len: 13; d_gene: -; abundance: many
CDR3aa: CASSDPTAYSPLHF; CDR3nt: TGTGCCAGCAGTGACCCCACAGCTTATTCACCCCTCCACTTT; j_gene: TRBJ1-6; v_gene: TRBV25-1; len: 14; d_gene: -; abundance: -
CDR3aa: CASRGTDSPLHF; CDR3nt: TGTGCCAGCAGGGGCACGGATTCACCCCTCCACTTT; j_gene: TRBJ1-6; v_gene: TRBV6-6; len: 12; d_gene: -; abundance: many
CDR3aa: CASSESRNQPQHF; CDR3nt: TGTGCCAGCAGTGAATCTCGCAATCAGCCCCAGCATTTT; j_gene: TRBJ1-5; v_gene: TRBV25-1; len: 13; d_gene: -; abundance: many
CDR3aa: CASSSQGARDAGANVLTF; CDR3nt: TGTGCCAGCAGCTCACAGGGGGCAAGAGACGCTGGGGCCAACGTCCTGACTTTC; j_gene: TRBJ2-6; v_gene: TRBV7-2; len: 18; d_gene: TRBD1; abundance: -
CDR3aa: CASSLRRAEQYF; CDR3nt: TGCGCCAGCAGCTTACGACGGGCCGAGCAGTACTTC; j_gene: TRBJ2-7; v_gene: TRBV5-1; len: 12; d_gene: -; abundance: -
CDR3aa: CASSPTGLAGTQYF; CDR3nt: TGTGCTAGCAGCCCCACAGGGTTGGCAGGTACGCAGTATTTT; j_gene: TRBJ2-3; v_gene: TRBV7-7; len: 14; d_gene: -; abundance: once
CDR3aa: CASSFGNTIYF; CDR3nt: TGTGCCAGCAGCTTTGGAAACACCATATATTTT; j_gene: TRBJ1-3; v_gene: TRBV11-2; len: 11; d_gene: -; abundance: once
CDR3aa: CASRGGGGVITEAFF; CDR3nt: TGTGCCAGCAGAGGAGGGGGGGGTGTTATCACTGAAGCTTTCTTT; j_gene: TRBJ1-1; v_gene: TRBV2; len: 15; d_gene: -; abundance: -
CDR3aa: CASSLFTGGYLGEQYF; CDR3nt: TGTGCCAGCAGTTTATTTACAGGGGGGTACCTAGGCGAGCAGTACTTC; j_gene: TRBJ2-7; v_gene: TRBV27; len: 16; d_gene: TRBD1; abundance: many
CDR3aa: CSARLGDSATGYTF; CDR3nt: TGCAGTGCTAGGCTCGGCGACAGCGCGACGGGCTACACCTTC; j_gene: TRBJ1-2; v_gene: TRBV20-1; len: 14; d_gene: -; abundance: few